A selection of T cell receptor beta chains follows, all from one sample in a study of Ad26.COV2.S vaccination and SARS-CoV-2 variants. Generated by immunoSEQ multiplex PCR, the TCRdb table keeps only in-frame clones and is missing some. The data show about 350,000 clones, with about 88% seen just once and about 3.5% held by the top ten. Sequenced here: peripheral blood, sampled in a trial of Ad26.COV2.S vaccine versus placebo. Receptors originate from a person aged 18 to 65 who received the Ad26.COV2.S COVID-19 vaccine or a placebo. CDR3s include the opening cysteine and the closing phenylalanine or tryptophan. The D gene is left open where the match is weak. Clone size is given for some rows only: seen once, a few or many times, or a class if the clone is expanded.

size	V	D	J	CDR3	DNA
.	TRBV6-2/TRBV6-3	TRBD2	TRBJ2-1	CASSYPLAGVGYNEQFF	TGTGCCAGCAGTTATCCCCTAGCGGGAGTTGGGTACAATGAGCAGTTCTTC
.	TRBV18	.	TRBJ1-1	CASSPTGPNTEAFF	TGTGCCAGCTCTCCCACGGGGCCGAACACTGAAGCTTTCTTT
.	TRBV10-3	.	TRBJ2-1	CAIGSYNEQFF	TGTGCCATCGGGAGCTACAATGAGCAGTTCTTC
.	TRBV5-5	.	TRBJ2-7	CASSFGTYEQYF	TGTGCCAGCAGCTTTGGGACTTACGAGCAGTACTTC
.	TRBV6-9	.	TRBJ2-1	CASSQSRLGSHNEQFF	TGTGCCAGCAGTCAGAGTCGACTAGGATCACACAATGAGCAGTTCTTC
.	TRBV6-2/TRBV6-3	TRBD1	TRBJ1-1	CASSTQTRDRGAMNTEAFF	TGTGCCAGCAGTACTCAAACGCGGGACAGGGGGGCTATGAACACTGAAGCTTTCTTT
.	TRBV4-3	TRBD1	TRBJ2-1	CASSRRRDRAYNEQFF	TGCGCCAGCAGCCGTCGCCGGGACAGGGCCTACAATGAGCAGTTCTTC
.	TRBV7-2	TRBD2	TRBJ2-1	CASSLGGGRARYNEQFF	TGTGCCAGCAGCTTAGGCGGCGGGAGGGCCCGATACAATGAGCAGTTCTTC
.	TRBV7-9	.	TRBJ2-2	CASSLPLGGSLGELFF	TGTGCCAGCAGCTTACCCCTCGGCGGGTCCCTGGGGGAGCTGTTTTTT
.	TRBV29-1	.	TRBJ2-7	CSVGGPGGADWYEQYF	TGCAGCGTCGGGGGCCCAGGAGGGGCGGATTGGTACGAGCAGTACTTC
.	TRBV19	.	TRBJ1-2	CASSKQGADYGYTF	TGTGCCAGTAGTAAACAGGGCGCGGACTATGGCTACACCTTC
.	TRBV11-2	.	TRBJ1-1	CASSRGTANTEAFF	TGTGCCAGCAGCCGGGGGACGGCGAACACTGAAGCTTTCTTT
.	TRBV2	.	TRBJ2-5	CASGRRRGPEGTQYF	TGTGCCAGCGGGCGGCGCCGGGGCCCAGAAGGGACCCAGTACTTC
.	TRBV4-1	.	TRBJ1-6	CASSRSWAYNSPLHF	TGCGCCAGCAGCCGCTCTTGGGCCTATAATTCACCCCTCCACTTT
.	TRBV5-1	TRBD1	TRBJ2-7	CASSLGGTGEYEQYF	TGCGCCAGCAGCTTGGGGGGGACAGGGGAGTACGAGCAGTACTTC
few	TRBV5-1	.	TRBJ2-5	CASSLDVLGGTQYF	TGCGCCAGCAGCTTGGATGTTCTGGGAGGGACCCAGTACTTC
.	TRBV7-9	.	TRBJ1-1	CASSFGGNTEAFF	TGTGCCAGCAGCTTTGGGGGGAACACTGAAGCTTTCTTT
.	TRBV14	.	TRBJ1-1	CASSHGVTEAFF	TGTGCCAGCAGCCACGGTGTTACTGAAGCTTTCTTT
.	TRBV3-1/TRBV3-2	TRBD1	TRBJ1-1	CASSRYGQGAIVNTEAFF	TGTGCCAGCAGCCGATACGGACAGGGGGCCATAGTGAACACTGAAGCTTTCTTT
.	TRBV7-6	TRBD2	TRBJ2-2	CASSSMKGLAGLENTGELFF	TGTGCCAGCAGCTCTATGAAGGGACTAGCGGGGTTGGAGAACACCGGGGAGCTGTTTTTT
once	TRBV29-1	TRBD2	TRBJ2-1	CSVAGGRASYNEQFF	TGCAGCGTTGCCGGCGGGAGGGCATCCTACAATGAGCAGTTCTTC
.	TRBV12-5	.	TRBJ2-2	CASGQTEKNTGELFF	TGTGCTAGTGGTCAGACGGAGAAGAACACCGGGGAGCTGTTTTTT
.	TRBV7-2	.	TRBJ1-1	CASSLVLQVNTEAFF	TGTGCCAGCAGCTTAGTACTACAGGTTAACACTGAAGCTTTCTTT
.	TRBV12-3/TRBV12-4	TRBD1	TRBJ2-7	CASSGQETYEQYF	TGTGCCAGCAGCGGACAGGAAACCTACGAGCAGTACTTC
.	TRBV13	.	TRBJ2-7	CASSFPSSYEQYF	TGTGCCAGCAGCTTCCCCAGCTCCTACGAGCAGTACTTC
.	TRBV5-1	TRBD2	TRBJ2-5	CASSYLGLGVGETQYF	TGCGCCAGCAGCTACTTGGGACTAGGGGTTGGGGAGACCCAGTACTTC
.	TRBV5-6	TRBD1	TRBJ2-7	CASSHTGTGGYEQYF	TGTGCCAGCAGTCACACCGGGACAGGGGGCTACGAGCAGTACTTC
.	TRBV25-1	TRBD2	TRBJ2-3	CASRLAGDDTDTQYF	TGTGCCAGCAGATTAGCGGGAGATGACACAGATACGCAGTATTTT
.	TRBV6-2/TRBV6-3	.	TRBJ1-1	CASSYGTLNTEAFF	TGTGCCAGCAGTTACGGGACACTGAACACTGAAGCTTTCTTT
.	TRBV5-5	TRBD1	TRBJ1-1	CASSSNTGAIEAFF	TGTGCCAGCAGTTCTAATACAGGGGCCATCGAAGCTTTCTTT
.	TRBV2	.	TRBJ1-4	CASSRYNEKLFF	TGTGCCAGCAGTAGGTATAATGAAAAACTGTTTTTT
.	TRBV12-3/TRBV12-4	.	TRBJ2-7	CASSPGNWEQYF	TGTGCCAGCAGTCCCGGGAACTGGGAGCAGTACTTC
.	TRBV6-1	.	TRBJ2-5	CASSAPRGGALKETQYF	TGTGCCAGCAGTGCCCCCAGGGGGGGCGCATTAAAAGAGACCCAGTACTTC
.	TRBV5-1	TRBD1	TRBJ2-7	CASSLLTGDLYEQYF	TGCGCCAGCAGCTTACTGACAGGGGACCTCTACGAGCAGTACTTC
.	TRBV10-1	.	TRBJ2-2	CASSDEVFTGELFF	TGCGCCAGCAGTGATGAGGTCTTCACCGGGGAGCTGTTTTTT
.	TRBV5-6	.	TRBJ2-5	CASSLGGPTQYF	TGTGCCAGCAGCTTGGGGGGGCCGACCCAGTACTTC
.	TRBV19	.	TRBJ2-6	CASSMIKAGANVLTF	TGTGCCAGTAGTATGATCAAGGCTGGGGCCAACGTCCTGACTTTC
.	TRBV7-6	.	TRBJ2-7	CDTCAGSYEQYF	TGTGATACCTGCGCGGGATCCTACGAGCAGTACTTC
.	TRBV28	.	TRBJ2-7	CASTPPGPRYEQYF	TGTGCCAGCACACCGCCGGGGCCCCGGTACGAGCAGTACTTC
.	TRBV28	TRBD1	TRBJ2-7	CASTPGTEFYEQYF	TGTGCCAGCACTCCCGGGACAGAGTTTTACGAGCAGTACTTC
.	TRBV7-2	TRBD2	TRBJ2-1	CASSLARLAGGYEQFF	TGTGCCAGCAGCTTAGCGCGTCTAGCGGGAGGGTATGAGCAGTTCTTC
.	TRBV27	.	TRBJ1-5	CASSLGGGNQPQHF	TGTGCCAGCAGTTTAGGGGGGGGCAATCAGCCCCAGCATTTT
.	TRBV27	TRBD1	TRBJ2-5	CASSGGTGGWETQYF	TGTGCCAGCAGTGGGGGTACAGGGGGCTGGGAGACCCAGTACTTC
.	TRBV6-2/TRBV6-3	TRBD1	TRBJ1-2	CASSQGANYGYTF	TGTGCCAGCAGTCAGGGGGCTAACTATGGCTACACCTTC
.	TRBV5-1	TRBD1	TRBJ2-3	CASSPGPGQGPDTQYF	TGCGCCAGCAGCCCGGGGCCTGGACAGGGCCCAGATACGCAGTATTTT
.	TRBV6-2/TRBV6-3	.	TRBJ1-5	CASSRGSGGGNQPQHF	TGTGCCAGCAGTCGAGGCTCCGGGGGTGGCAATCAGCCCCAGCATTTT
.	TRBV5-4	.	TRBJ2-3	CASSLEDGRQRTDTQYF	TGTGCCAGCAGCTTGGAGGATGGACGCCAGAGGACAGATACGCAGTATTTT
.	TRBV7-8	.	TRBJ1-5	CASSLLARHSNQPQHF	TGTGCCAGCAGCTTATTGGCACGGCATAGCAATCAGCCCCAGCATTTT
.	TRBV4-3	TRBD1	TRBJ2-1	CASSPAGQGANEQFF	TGCGCCAGCAGCCCAGCGGGACAGGGGGCGAATGAGCAGTTCTTC
.	TRBV7-9	TRBD2	TRBJ2-3	CASSLRNSGGTDTQYF	TGTGCCAGCAGCTTAAGAAACAGCGGGGGGACAGATACGCAGTATTTT
.	TRBV30	.	TRBJ2-4	CAWRGEGLPDIQYF	TGTGCCTGGAGGGGAGAGGGGCTCCCAGACATTCAGTACTTC
.	TRBV5-1	TRBD2	TRBJ2-3	CASSLRSGGPDTQYF	TGCGCCAGCAGCTTGAGGTCGGGAGGGCCAGATACGCAGTATTTT
few	TRBV6-2/TRBV6-3	.	TRBJ2-7	CASSYAAGTGPYEQYF	TGTGCCAGCAGTTATGCGGCGGGAACAGGGCCCTACGAGCAGTACTTC
few	TRBV10-3	TRBD2	TRBJ2-7	CAIESGGSYEQYF	TGTGCCATTGAATCGGGGGGCTCCTACGAGCAGTACTTC
.	TRBV29-1	.	TRBJ1-1	CSVAAENTEAFF	TGCAGCGTTGCCGCAGAAAACACTGAAGCTTTCTTT
once	TRBV11-2	.	TRBJ2-5	CASSLGPRDLVIQETQYF	TGTGCCAGCAGCTTAGGCCCAAGGGACCTAGTTATACAAGAGACCCAGTACTTC
.	TRBV15	.	TRBJ1-5	CATSRDGFSQPQHF	TGTGCCACCAGCAGAGATGGTTTCTCTCAGCCCCAGCATTTT